These 8 T cell receptor beta chains came from one sample sequenced in a study of T-cell reconstitution after alpha-beta-depleted transplantation in children. TCRbeta library preparation incorporated unique molecular identifiers. In TCRdb, the PCR reads were re-called with MiXCR into one record per CDR3 protein. This sample has some 240,000 distinct CDR3 sequences, with roughly a tenth found just once. Sequencing was performed on PBMCs from the stem cell graft donor, taken from the stem cell graft. These receptors were taken from a human donor who donated a stem cell graft to a child with SCID.

Ten or more counts support this clonotype. The chain joins TRBV4-1 to TRBJ2-3; 8 bases map to TRBD2. This CDR3 is 16 amino acids long. CDR1 MGHRA and CDR2 YSYEKL come from the germline V gene. Losses at the gene ends were 2 bases for V and 7 bases for J; bases not matched to a gene: 11. The CDR3 spells CASSQRTSLQSNTQYF. CDR3 nucleotides: TGCGCCAGCAGCCAAAGGACTAGCCTACAATCAAATACGCAGTATTTT.

This clonotype was seen ten or more times. The chain couples TRBV20-1 to TRBJ2-7, with a weak D call TRBD1 (6 bases). CDR3 length equals 15 residues. Germline V gene sequence: CDR1 DFQATT, CDR2 SNEGSKA (reference sequence). Deletions cut 3 bases from V and 2 bases from J, with 17 bases between. Here the CDR3 reads CSASGGHHNTYEQYF. The CDR3 coding sequence is TGCAGTGCTAGTGGGGGACACCACAACACCTACGAGCAGTACTTC.

This clonotype was seen many times. The J gene is TRBJ2-6, the V gene TRBV7-8; D is unclear. Trimming stripped 1 base from V and 0 bases from J, with 7 bases between. The CDR3 extends over 16 amino acids. The germline CDR1 and CDR2 sequences are SGHVS and FQNEAQ. CDR3 nucleotides: TGTGCCAGCAGCTTAGAAGCGAACTCTGGGGCCAACGTCCTGACTTTC. The encoded protein is CASSLEANSGANVLTF. Full variable domain (remainder filled in from reference TRBV7-8 and TRBJ2-6): GAGVSQSPRYKVAKRGQDVALRCDPISGHVSLFWYQQALGQGPEFLTYFQNEAQLDKSGLPSDRFFAERPEGSVSTLKIQRTQQEDSAVYLCASSLEANSGANVLTFGAGSRLTVL.

This clonotype was observed many times. V usage is TRBV18 and J usage is TRBJ1-1, with D unclear. The CDR3 contains 15 residues. From germline, CDR1 is KGHSH and CDR2 LQKENI. Deletions cut 1 base from V and 0 bases from J, with 9 bases between. CDR3 DNA: TGTGCCAGCTCACCACAGGGCAGGATGAACACTGAAGCTTTCTTT. Amino acid sequence: CASSPQGRMNTEAFF.

The table lists this clonotype with many counts. V gene TRBV27 combines with J gene TRBJ2-5, with unresolved D. The ends were cut back, 0 bases at V and 5 bases at J, with 22 bases in the middle. This CDR3 is built from 18 residues. Germline V lookup: CDR1 MNHEY, CDR2 SMNVEV (reference sequence). The CDR3 nucleotides read TGTGCCAGCAGTTTATCCCCTATCCGGACGGTCTTGGGGGAGACCCAGTACTTC. The encoded protein is CASSLSPIRTVLGETQYF.

At least ten counts were recorded for this clonotype. The chain has TRBV12-3 or TRBV12-4 and TRBJ2-7; 9 nucleotides match TRBD2. The trim removed 5 bases at V and 2 bases at J, leaving 7 bases unmatched. This CDR3 is built from 15 residues. This chain's CDR3 is CASSMGGGGTYEQYF. The CDR3 DNA reads TGTGCCAGCAGTATGGGCGGGGGGGGGACCTACGAGCAGTACTTC.

This clonotype has at least ten counts. The V gene is TRBV6-1, the J gene TRBJ2-3, with D possibly TRBD2 on 5 matching bases. The germline CDR1 and CDR2 sequences are MNHNS and SASEGT. V shed 0 bases and J shed 6 bases, with 7 bases lying between them. The CDR3 runs 13 residues. The CDR3 DNA follows: TGTGCCAGCAGTGAAGCGGGAGTGGATACGCAGTATTTT. It is translated as CASSEAGVDTQYF.

The table lists this clonotype with many counts. The genes are TRBV12-5 and TRBJ1-5; D uncertain. The CDR3 totals 11 residues. The ends were cut back, 5 bases at V and 10 bases at J, with 9 bases in the middle. Germline assignment: CDR1 LGHNT and CDR2 FRNRAP. The CDR3, as DNA: TGTGCTAGTGGTCGCAGCGGCCCCCAGCATTTT. Protein sequence: CASGRSGPQHF.